The rows below give T cell receptor beta chains drawn from one sample of a study of T cells in Graves' hyperthyroidism and ophthalmopathy. TCRdb re-called the multiplex PCR reads through MiXCR, storing one row per CDR3 protein. The table has 300,000 to 450,000 distinct CDR3 sequences, approximately 14% seen once. The material sequenced was blood. These receptors were obtained from a woman aged 25-40 years with Graves' ophthalmopathy. Both conserved end residues are part of each CDR3. The order of the fields is J gene, clone size, V gene, D gene, CDR3 protein, CDR3 DNA. A D gene is named only where the DNA matches it firmly. Clone size is not always given. Where it is, it says once, few, many or a class for expanded clones.

>TRBJ2-3|few|TRBV6-1|NA
CASSKDTADTQYF
TGTGCCAGCAGCAAGGACACCGCAGATACGCAGTATTTT
>TRBJ1-1|NA|TRBV6-1|TRBD1
CASSEWDRTEAFF
TGTGCCAGCAGTGAATGGGACAGGACTGAAGCTTTCTTT
>TRBJ1-4|many|TRBV6-1|NA
CASRGATNEKLFF
TGTGCCAGCAGAGGGGCAACTAATGAAAAACTGTTTTTT
>TRBJ1-2|many|TRBV4-1|NA
CASSQEARDYGYTF
TGCGCCAGCAGCCAAGAAGCCCGTGACTATGGCTACACCTTC
>TRBJ1-2|many|TRBV2|TRBD1
CASSEDQGAIGYGYTF
TGTGCCAGCAGTGAGGACCAGGGGGCGATTGGCTATGGCTACACCTTC
>TRBJ2-1|NA|TRBV4-1|TRBD1
CASSHPVRDSHNEQFF
TGCGCCAGCAGCCATCCGGTCCGGGACAGTCACAATGAGCAGTTCTTC
>TRBJ1-2|few|TRBV5-1|NA
CASSYVGTENYGYTF
TGCGCCAGCAGCTACGTCGGGACCGAGAACTATGGCTACACCTTC
>TRBJ1-1|many|TRBV28|NA
CASSLERHTEAFF
TGTGCCAGCAGTTTGGAGCGACACACTGAAGCTTTCTTT
>TRBJ2-2|NA|TRBV27|NA
CASSSDREITGELFF
TGTGCCAGCAGTTCCGACCGGGAGATCACCGGGGAGCTGTTTTTT
>TRBJ2-7|many|TRBV30|NA
CAWSPGTYEQYF
TGTGCCTGGAGCCCAGGGACCTACGAGCAGTACTTC
>TRBJ2-5|many|TRBV20-1|NA
CSARPAGTQYF
TGCAGTGCGAGGCCGGCTGGGACCCAGTACTTC